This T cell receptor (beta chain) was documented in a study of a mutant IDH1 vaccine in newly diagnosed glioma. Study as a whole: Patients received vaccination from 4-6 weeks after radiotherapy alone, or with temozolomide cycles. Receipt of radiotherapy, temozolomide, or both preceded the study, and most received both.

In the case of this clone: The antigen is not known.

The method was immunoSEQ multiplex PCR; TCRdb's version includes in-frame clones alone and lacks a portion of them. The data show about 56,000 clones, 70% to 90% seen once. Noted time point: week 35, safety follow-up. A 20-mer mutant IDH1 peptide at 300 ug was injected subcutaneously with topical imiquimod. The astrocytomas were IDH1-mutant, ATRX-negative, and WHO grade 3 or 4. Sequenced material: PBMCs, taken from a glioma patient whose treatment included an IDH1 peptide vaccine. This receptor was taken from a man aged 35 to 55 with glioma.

CDR3: CASSLLGQETQYF. In nucleotides, the CDR3 is TGCGCCAGCAGCTTGTTGGGCCAAGAGACCCAGTACTTC. The chain combines TRBV5-1 with TRBJ2-5; unclear D gene. The germline CDR1 and CDR2 sequences are SGHRS and YFSETQ. The CDR3 is 13 residues long. V lost 1 base, J lost 1 base, and 5 bases lay in between.